The clone carrying this T cell receptor beta chain was recorded a few times. Both TRBC1 and TRBC2 were covered by a beta constant-region primer of two equimolar oligonucleotides. TCRdb reprocessed the UMI-ligation and nested PCR reads with MiXCR, giving one entry per CDR3 protein. The sample includes some 100,000 distinct CDR3 sequences, over 7% of them seen just once. These data are taken from a study of naive and memory T cell subsets. The V gene's germline CDR1 is SGHRS and CDR2 YFSETQ. J gave up 7 bases and V 4 bases, and 7 bases lay outside the gene matches. This CDR3 spans 14 amino acids. This chain links TRBV5-1 with TRBJ2-5, with 10 bases lining up with TRBD1. The sequence came from a human donor in good health. Sequencing was carried out using central memory CD4+ T cells from blood. The CDR3 sequence is CASSPRQGAVTQYF. The CDR3 DNA is TGCGCCAGCAGCCCGAGACAGGGGGCGGTGACCCAGTACTTC.